This T cell receptor beta chain appears in the sequencing data of a study of T cell changes during pregnancy in multiple sclerosis. Germline-derived CDR1 and CDR2 are SGHDN and FVKESK. This CDR3 has 16 residues. Unmatched junction bases numbered 4, after V lost 0 bases and J lost 2 bases. Some clones are missing from TCRdb's copy, which holds only in-frame ones; the method was immunoSEQ multiplex PCR. The table records roughly 46,000 clones, 90% to 95% of them present only once. Sequencing used CD8+ T cells from peripheral blood mononuclear cells, obtained in the first trimester of pregnancy. The TCR sequence derives from a female donor with multiple sclerosis, enrolled in a pregnancy study. The J gene is TRBJ2-1, the V gene TRBV14; TRBD2 matches at 7 bases. CDR3 bases: TGTGCCAGCAGCCAAGATAGCGGACTAGCCTACAATGAGCAGTTCTTC. Protein: CASSQDSGLAYNEQFF.